This T cell receptor beta chain was documented in a study of OX40 agonist ivuxolimab in advanced cancers. About the research overall: Patients received ivuxolimab, an intravenous treatment, every 2 weeks at 0.01 to 10 mg/kg.

General study points: Within 6 weeks, CD4+ and CD8+ blood T cells expanded clonally at 0.1 to 3.0 mg/kg. Patients with a partial response at 0.1-3.0 mg/kg had among the lowest clonal expansion. Low levels of normalized T-cell clonal expansion also appeared in some nonresponders.

Some clones are missing from TCRdb's copy, which holds only in-frame ones; the method was immunoSEQ multiplex PCR. The sample shows roughly 80,000 clones, about nine tenths of them seen only once. The sample holds one count of this clone. The antigen is unknown. This CDR3 is 16 amino acids long. After removal of 5 bases from V and 2 bases from J, the junction contained 8 bases not matched to a gene. Germline V gene data show CDR1 as SNHLY and CDR2 as FYNNEI. This receptor was taken from an adult with an advanced solid tumor such as melanoma, head and neck, liver or kidney cancer. This rearrangement joins TRBV2 to TRBJ1-4; 7 nucleotides match TRBD1. This material consisted of CD4+ or CD8+ T cells sorted from blood, taken in a trial of the OX40 agonist ivuxolimab. The CDR3 DNA sequence: TGTGCCAGCAGTCCCAGGGGGGCAAGGACTAATGAAAAACTGTTTTTT. This translates into CASSPRGARTNEKLFF.